Below, 23 T cell receptor beta chains from the same sample are listed, as sequenced in a study of blood T cells in healthy people across ages. Sample-barcoded 5' priming and a J-beta primer mix drove a second PCR of 7 to 11 cycles. TCRdb processed the 5' RACE reads anew with MiXCR; each CDR3 protein has one entry. Of more than 1 million distinct CDR3 sequences listed, 35% to 50% are singletons. Material for sequencing was blood. The receptors shown here come from a woman in her sixties or seventies in good health.

The chain joins TRBV9 to TRBJ1-6, with 7 bases aligning to TRBD1. Germline V lookup: CDR1 SGDLS, CDR2 YYNGEE. J gave up 5 bases and V 3 bases, and 5 bases lay outside the gene matches. This CDR3 has 15 residues. The CDR3 reads CASSARTGNNSPLHF. The CDR3 nucleotides are TGTGCCAGCAGCGCCCGGACAGGCAATAATTCACCCCTCCACTTT.

The V gene is TRBV28, the J gene TRBJ1-6; D possibly corresponds to TRBD1 (5 bases). Germline V gene sequence: CDR1 MDHEN, CDR2 SYDVKM. Trimming took 0 bases from V and 3 from J, leaving 6 bases between them. The CDR3 totals 15 residues. As DNA, the CDR3 is TGTGCCAGCAGTTTATGGGACAACTATAATTCACCCCTCCACTTT. As protein: CASSLWDNYNSPLHF.

The sample holds a few counts of this clonotype. V is TRBV9 and J is TRBJ2-5, with 9 nucleotides matching TRBD2. Trimming took 1 base from V and 5 from J; bases not matched to a gene: 6. Germline V lookup: CDR1 SGDLS, CDR2 YYNGEE. The CDR3 consists of 15 residues. The CDR3 reads CASSVRASGKETQYF. CDR3 nucleotides: TGTGCCAGCAGCGTACGGGCTAGCGGGAAGGAGACCCAGTACTTC. The full variable domain, rest sourced from reference TRBV9 and TRBJ2-5, is DSGVTQTPKHLITATGQRVTLRCSPRSGDLSVYWYQQSLDQGLQFLIQYYNGEERAKGNILERFSAQQFPDLHSELNLSSLELGDSALYFCASSVRASGKETQYFGPGTRLLVL.

This clonotype showed up many times. The CDR3 coding sequence is TGTGCCAGCAGTTTAACCGCACGGGGCCTTTCACCCCTCCACTTT. This translates into CASSLTARGLSPLHF. V usage is TRBV28 and J usage is TRBJ1-6; tentative D call: TRBD1 (5 bases). Germline V gives CDR1 MDHEN, CDR2 SYDVKM. Trimming removed 2 bases from V and 9 bases from J, with 14 bases in between. This CDR3 comprises 15 residues. Drawing the rest from reference TRBV28 and TRBJ1-6, the complete variable domain is DVKVTQSSRYLVKRTGEKVFLECVQDMDHENMFWYRQDPGLGLRLIYFSYDVKMKEKGDIPEGYSVSREKKERFSLILESASTNQTSMYLCASSLTARGLSPLHFGNGTRLTVT.

This chain links TRBV12-3 or TRBV12-4 with TRBJ2-3; D is unresolved. This CDR3 has 16 residues. V gave up 5 bases and J gave up 2 bases, with 17 bases separating them. The CDR3 here is CASSDLKSKSTDTQYF. The CDR3 DNA follows: TGTGCCAGCAGTGATTTAAAATCGAAGTCCACAGATACGCAGTATTTT.

This sequence joins TRBV6-1 and TRBJ1-2; D is possibly TRBD1 (5 bases). Trimming stripped 6 bases from V and 4 bases from J, with 15 bases between. CDR3 size: 14 residues. The germline V gene has CDR1 MNHNS and CDR2 SASEGT. The CDR3 loop is CASRDRMGPYGYTF. The CDR3 coding sequence is TGTGCCAGCAGAGACCGCATGGGACCCTATGGCTACACCTTC.

The V call is TRBV6-6, the J call TRBJ1-4, with TRBD1 identical over 8 bases. This CDR3 contains 16 residues. Germline lookup yields CDR1 MNHNY and CDR2 SVGAGI (reference sequence). The ends lost 5 bases at V and 7 bases at J; junction bases unmatched: 12. The CDR3 loop reads CASSNPARQGIEKLFF. Here the CDR3 DNA reads TGTGCCAGCAGTAACCCGGCTCGACAGGGGATTGAAAAACTGTTTTTT.

The chain combines TRBV24-1 with TRBJ2-1; TRBD1 aligns across 8 bases. This CDR3 contains 16 residues. The germline V gene has CDR1 KGHDR and CDR2 SFDVKD. V dropped 4 bases and J dropped 4; count of bases not matched to a gene: 8. CDR3 nucleotides: TGTGCCACCAGTGACTCCGGGACAGGCTTATACAATGAGCAGTTCTTC. Translated, it gives CATSDSGTGLYNEQFF.

This clonotype was counted only a few times. This chain uses TRBV12-3 or TRBV12-4 with TRBJ2-3; 7 bases align to TRBD1. The CDR3 covers 14 residues. V shed 5 bases and J 5 bases; nucleotides not matched to a gene: 7. As DNA, the CDR3 is TGTGCCAGCAGTGATTACAGGGGAGAAGATACGCAGTATTTT. Protein sequence: CASSDYRGEDTQYF.

This chain joins TRBV7-3 and TRBJ1-6, with D unresolved. The CDR3 loop spans 13 amino acids. The V end lost 5 bases, the J end lost 9 bases, and 11 bases lay between the germline ends. Germline CDR1 is SGHTA and CDR2 is FQGTGA. The CDR3 sequence is CASSATLISPLHF. The CDR3 coding sequence is TGTGCCAGCAGCGCGACGTTGATTTCACCCCTCCACTTT.

This clonotype occurred a few times. The gene calls are TRBV12-5 and TRBJ1-5; D is possibly TRBD1 (5 bases). The CDR3 has 14 residues. Germline loops: CDR1 LGHNT, CDR2 FRNRAP. V lost 2 bases and J 6 bases, leaving 11 bases between the germline ends. In nucleotides, the CDR3 is TGTGCTAGTGGTTTGAGGGGCGCGGGTCAGCCCCAGCATTTT. It encodes CASGLRGAGQPQHF.

Worth noting for this clonotype: One end of the junction is discordant with germline, which a read error may explain. The chain recombines TRBV7-2 with TRBJ1-2; no clear D. CDR3 length: 13 residues. Germline V gene lookup returns CDR1 SGHTA and CDR2 FQGNSA. The CDR3 is CASSGSLSYDYTF. Here the CDR3 DNA reads TGTGCCAGCAGCGGAAGTTTAAGCTATGACTACACCTTC.

The chain joins TRBV5-5 to TRBJ1-6, with D tentatively TRBD1 (5 bases). V lost 4 bases and J lost 18, with 20 bases in between. The CDR3 totals 13 residues. CDR1 SGHKS and CDR2 YYEKEE come from the germline V gene (reference sequence). The CDR3: CASSQLGVQTPHF. The DNA of the CDR3 is TGTGCCAGCAGCCAGTTAGGGGTTCAGACCCCCCACTTT.

The chain combines TRBV11-2 with TRBJ2-1; unclear D gene. Germline V gives CDR1 SGHAT, CDR2 FQNNGV. There are 15 residues in the CDR3. The germline V and J ends were trimmed by 3 bases and 0 bases, with 9 bases remaining between them. The CDR3 region has the DNA TGTGCCAGCAGCTTCGAGACAAACTCCTACAATGAGCAGTTCTTC. This encodes CASSFETNSYNEQFF.

V gene TRBV29-1 combines with J gene TRBJ1-2; 10 bases are a match to TRBD1. Germline lookup yields CDR1 SQVTM and CDR2 ANQGSEA. J gave up 1 base and V 7 bases, and 6 bases lay outside the gene matches. The CDR3 length is 14 residues. The CDR3 region has the DNA TGCAGCGGACAGGGGGCAGGTGATAACTATGGCTACACCTTC. Protein: CSGQGAGDNYGYTF.

The chain is built from TRBV5-4 and TRBJ2-1, with TRBD2 matching over 9 bases. Germline V gene data show CDR1 as SGHNT and CDR2 as YYREEE (reference sequence). The CDR3 is made up of 15 amino acids. Trimming took 4 bases from V and 9 from J; bases not matched to a gene: 11. CDR3 amino acids: CASSPTLAGRVEQFF. CDR3 DNA sequence: TGTGCCAGCAGCCCCACACTAGCGGGCAGGGTTGAGCAGTTCTTC.

On this clonotype: Relative to the germline gene, one junction end is altered; a read error may explain this. V usage is TRBV7-6 and J usage is TRBJ2-7, with a weak D call TRBD2 (5 bases). CDR3 length: 13 residues. From germline, CDR1 is SGHVS and CDR2 FNYEAQ. CDR3 nucleotides: TGTGCCAGCAGCTTAGATAGTGACTACGGGCAGTACTTC. This sequence encodes CASSLDSDYGQYF. Full variable domain (rest looked up from reference TRBV7-6 and TRBJ2-7): GAGVSQSPRYKVTKRGQDVALRCDPISGHVSLYWYRQALGQGPEFLTYFNYEAQQDKSGLPNDRFSAERPEGSISTLTIQRTEQRDSAMYRCASSLDSDYGQYFGPGTRLTVT.

This clonotype was counted only a few times. This chain uses TRBV15 with TRBJ2-5, with D unclear. Germline V gene sequence: CDR1 LNHNV, CDR2 YYDKDF (reference sequence). V gave up 8 bases and J gave up 1 base, with 14 bases separating them. This CDR3 spans 14 amino acids. The CDR3 is CATGDLGVQETQYF. The CDR3 DNA sequence: TGTGCCACCGGGGATCTTGGGGTCCAAGAGACCCAGTACTTC.

The chain links TRBV20-1 to TRBJ2-1, with D hard to call. The CDR3 is made up of 12 amino acids. Germline values: CDR1 DFQATT, CDR2 SNEGSKA (reference sequence). The V end lost 7 bases, the J end lost 13 bases, and 20 bases lay between the germline ends. The CDR3 region is CSGSTTQETQFF. For the CDR3, the DNA is TGCAGTGGATCCACCACCCAAGAGACCCAGTTCTTC.

V is TRBV27 and J is TRBJ2-7; 8 nucleotides line up with TRBD1. This CDR3 comprises 15 residues. V lost 6 bases and J lost 0; bases outside the gene matches: 7. Germline lookup yields CDR1 MNHEY and CDR2 SMNVEV (reference sequence). CDR3 loop: CASRRRGLGSYEQYF. The DNA for the CDR3 is TGTGCCAGCAGACGCAGGGGGCTGGGCTCCTACGAGCAGTACTTC.

The V call is TRBV5-1, the J call TRBJ2-1, with TRBD2 identical over 8 bases. Germline assignment: CDR1 SGHRS and CDR2 YFSETQ. J lost 8 bases, V lost 2 bases, and 15 bases had no gene match. The CDR3 runs 17 residues. The chain's CDR3 is CASSLNGAGGRSDEQFF. The CDR3 DNA follows: TGCGCCAGCAGCTTAAATGGTGCGGGCGGGAGGTCCGATGAGCAGTTCTTC.

The chain has TRBV18 and TRBJ1-4; D is perhaps TRBD1 (5 bases). CDR1 is KGHSH, CDR2 LQKENI, per germline. Trimming removed 1 base at V and 8 bases at J, with 8 bases between. This CDR3 has 13 residues. The CDR3 bases are TGTGCCAGCTCACCACAGAGGGGAGAAAAACTGTTTTTT. It translates to CASSPQRGEKLFF.

A single count supports this clonotype. One junction end does not reproduce the germline sequence, and a read error may be involved. V is TRBV12-3 or TRBV12-4 and J is TRBJ2-5; D may be TRBD2 (5 bases). The CDR3 is 11 amino acids. CDR3 DNA: TGTGCCAGCAGTATAGCGCGGACCCAGTACTTC. Its protein is CASSIARTQYF.